This T cell receptor (beta chain) stems from a study of cytomegalovirus exposure and HLA in healthy donors. The PCR made use of 60 Vbeta and 13 Jbeta primers. Generated by immunoSEQ multiplex PCR, the TCRdb table keeps only in-frame clones and is missing some. The sample yields about 82,000 clones, roughly 72% seen once. This CDR3 is built from 14 residues. Trimming left V 5 bases short and J 2 bases short, with 13 bases between. CDR1 and CDR2 from the germline V gene are SGHAT and FQNNGV. This clone was seen only once. What it recognizes is unknown. Study-level points and caveats: Listed as cytomegalovirus-associated were over 150 TCR beta chains.

The source is a woman in her forties or fifties in good health and CMV-seropositive. The chain uses TRBV11-2 and TRBJ2-7; possible D gene TRBD1, 7 bases. The specimen sequenced was PBMCs. The CDR3 region is CASSLRDRPYEQYF. CDR3 DNA: TGTGCCAGCAGCCTGCGGGACAGACCCTACGAGCAGTACTTC.